Listed below are T cell receptor beta chains from one sample, sequenced in a study of identical twins. TCRdb itself ran the 5' RACE reads through MiXCR, one entry per CDR3 protein. The sample lists approximately 890,000 distinct CDR3 sequences, 10% to 15% seen once, with around 1.6% in the top ten. These same data were also listed under a study on yellow fever vaccine responses in identical twins.

The sequencing input was PBMCs. The receptors were gathered from a woman younger than 35 in good health. CDR3s leave out the opening cysteine and the closing phenylalanine or tryptophan. For some rows the clone size is stated as once, few or many, or as a class when expanded; others skip it.

>TRBV11-2|few
ASSSLLPDTQY
>TRBV2|-
ASSEPQGRTGELF
>TRBV20-1|-
SAKVLGIGELF
>TRBV20-1|few
SARTSGQPDTQY
>TRBV29-1|few
SVVVSNTDTQY
>TRBV11-2|few
ASTNLAGGYNEQF
>TRBV20-1|few
SASLGSSGATSTDTQY
>TRBV6-5|-
ASSSAGGGVGELF
>TRBV10-3|-
AISFGTGETEAF
>TRBV7-3|few
ASSLFPGNHNEQF
>TRBV24-1|few
ATSDLKSQVQY
>TRBV5-1|many
ASSPFRTSNSYNEQF
>TRBV6-1|-
ASNPTGITSYNEQF
>TRBV10-3|-
AISAGGRETQY
>TRBV7-9|-
ASSRDYFSYEQY
>TRBV10-2|-
ASRAGGASETQY
>TRBV6-1|-
ASSPRSGARSYNEQF
>TRBV29-1|many
SSLQAGTYNEQF
>TRBV3-1|few
ASSQFPRRNGELF
>TRBV29-1|few
SVREGDWRSEQF
>TRBV6-1|few
ASSTRHPWNQPQH
>TRBV15|-
ATSRDQGVAGGVGTQY
>TRBV3-1|few
ASSQDNRGGITF
>TRBV12-3/TRBV12-4|-
ASSLWTITQNRGGYNEQF
>TRBV20-1|few
SASATGFSPY
>TRBV5-6|-
ASSSGGPTRGTGELF
>TRBV24-1|once
ATTLSYEQY
>TRBV11-2|-
ASSLVFRTLETQY
>TRBV7-2|few
ASSPKERGPFTDTQY
>TRBV5-1|-
ASSWGQAGGSETQY
>TRBV7-3|few
ASSHGDPEQF
>TRBV7-9|few
ASSPAGGSGVYEQY
>TRBV9|-
ASRGSSGNTIY
>TRBV20-1|few
SAREISKDTQY
>TRBV5-1|few
ASSMGQEGSGELF
>TRBV29-1|many
SASGGGNQPQH
>TRBV27|few
ASSLLGGQGSTGELF
>TRBV27|-
ASRLGTGNSPLH
>TRBV12-5|-
ASGPGMGTEAF
>TRBV6-5|-
ASSLGPHQY
>TRBV4-1|many
ASSQDGEQINSPLH
>TRBV5-1|-
ANSLMGAETQY
>TRBV3-1|few
ASSPYRDRAPNGYT
>TRBV20-1|few
SARVGTESSYNEQF